This T cell receptor (beta chain) emerged from a study of CD8 T cells in ankylosing spondylitis. This clonotype was detected many times. MiXCR, applied by TCRdb to the 5' RACE reads, yields one record per CDR3 protein. The data contain around 7,000 distinct CDR3 sequences, around 8.7% of them singletons. The CDR3 loop spans 18 amino acids. The V gene end was trimmed by 0 bases and the J gene end by 3 bases; junction bases not matched to a gene: 12. Germline V gene lookup returns CDR1 SGDLS and CDR2 YYNGEE. The origin of this receptor is a male donor with ankylosing spondylitis or in good health (not recorded which). The rearrangement links TRBV9 to TRBJ1-1; 9 nucleotides match TRBD1. Sequencing was done on a sample of blood, either unsorted or a sorted T cell fraction (not recorded which). The CDR3 DNA sequence: TGTGCCAGCAGCGTAGCCCGGGACAGGGTGGGAACAGACACTGAAGCTTTCTTT. Its protein product is CASSVARDRVGTDTEAFF.